This T cell receptor (beta chain) was sequenced in a study of PD-L1 blockade in urothelial cancer. Study at large: T cells numbered a median of roughly 150,000 in the blood samples.

V lost 5 bases, J lost 2 bases, and 7 bases lay in between. Looked up from germline, CDR1 is SQVTM and CDR2 is ANQGSEA. The CDR3 is 11 amino acids. Clones were sequenced by immunoSEQ multiplex PCR, and TCRdb holds only the in-frame ones, with some missing. The sample contains under 40,000 clones, around 89% of which appear only once. Study results and caveats: Better survival was predicted when blood TCR clonality before treatment fell below the median. At 3 weeks on treatment, tumor-associated clones expanded more with durable benefit.

Worth noting for this clone: The target antigen is unknown.

Sequenced here: PBMCs, sampled around atezolizumab (anti-PD-L1) treatment. The source is a man in his 60s with urothelial cancer. The chain carries TRBV29-1 and TRBJ2-7; D call uncertain. The CDR3 reads CSVQEAYEQYF. In DNA, the CDR3 is TGCAGCGTTCAGGAAGCCTACGAGCAGTACTTC.